The present T cell receptor beta chain was sequenced within a study of T-cell memory formation after mild COVID-19. The study's findings and limits: Pre-infection memory held some responding clones, suggesting pre-existing cross-reactive T cells responded.

Trimming cost V 3 bases and J 3 bases, with 11 bases left between them. CDR3 length: 14 residues. The germline CDR1 and CDR2 sequences are SGHAT and FQDESV (reference sequence). Turning to this clonotype: What it recognizes is unknown.

5'RACE primed from the constant segment yielded TCR alpha and TCR beta cDNA libraries bearing sample barcodes and UMIs. TCRdb analysed the 5' RACE reads with MiXCR anew, one entry per CDR3 protein. This sample has under 400,000 distinct CDR3 sequences, with 21% found just once. The chain couples TRBV11-1 to TRBJ1-1, with D unclear. This TCR derives from an adult woman who had mild COVID-19 (a few samples of this study predate the infection). Cell type and time point are not known. The sequenced sample was PBMCs or a T cell subset sorted from them (not recorded which). As DNA, the CDR3 is TGTGCCAGCAGCTTCGAACAGACGTACACTGAAGCTTTCTTT. It is translated as CASSFEQTYTEAFF.